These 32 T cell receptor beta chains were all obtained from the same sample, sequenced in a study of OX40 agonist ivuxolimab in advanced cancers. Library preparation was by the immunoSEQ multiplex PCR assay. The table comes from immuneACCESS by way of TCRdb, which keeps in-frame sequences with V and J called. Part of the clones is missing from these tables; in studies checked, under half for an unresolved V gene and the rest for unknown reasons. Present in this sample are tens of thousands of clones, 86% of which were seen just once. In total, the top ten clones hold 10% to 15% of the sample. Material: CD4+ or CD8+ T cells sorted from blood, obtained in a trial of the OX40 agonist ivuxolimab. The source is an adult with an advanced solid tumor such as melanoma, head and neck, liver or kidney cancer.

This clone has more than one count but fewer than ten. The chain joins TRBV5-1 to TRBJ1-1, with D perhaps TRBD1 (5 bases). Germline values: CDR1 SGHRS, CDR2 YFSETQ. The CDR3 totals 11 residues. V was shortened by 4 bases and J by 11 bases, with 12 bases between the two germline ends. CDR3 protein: CASSVGGDAFF. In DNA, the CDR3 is TGCGCCAGCAGCGTGGGAGGGGACGCTTTCTTT.

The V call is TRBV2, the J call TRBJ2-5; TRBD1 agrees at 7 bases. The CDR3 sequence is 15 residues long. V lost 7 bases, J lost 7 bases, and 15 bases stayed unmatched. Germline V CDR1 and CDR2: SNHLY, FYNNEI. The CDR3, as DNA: TGTGCCAGCACCGACTGGGACAGTGGGTATCGGACCCAGTACTTC. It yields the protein CASTDWDSGYRTQYF.

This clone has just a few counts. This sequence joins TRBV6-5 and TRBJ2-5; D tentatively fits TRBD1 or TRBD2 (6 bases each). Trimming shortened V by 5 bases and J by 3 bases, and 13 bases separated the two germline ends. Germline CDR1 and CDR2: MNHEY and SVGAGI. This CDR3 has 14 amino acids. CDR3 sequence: CASSNWGAEETQYF. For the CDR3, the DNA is TGTGCCAGCAGTAACTGGGGGGCCGAAGAGACCCAGTACTTC.

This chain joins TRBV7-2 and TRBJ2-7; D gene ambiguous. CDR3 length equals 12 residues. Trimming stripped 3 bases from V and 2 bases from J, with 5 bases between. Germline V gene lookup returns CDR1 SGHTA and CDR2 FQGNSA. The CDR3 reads CASSLLTYEQYF. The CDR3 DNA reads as TGTGCCAGCAGCTTGCTTACCTACGAGCAGTACTTC.

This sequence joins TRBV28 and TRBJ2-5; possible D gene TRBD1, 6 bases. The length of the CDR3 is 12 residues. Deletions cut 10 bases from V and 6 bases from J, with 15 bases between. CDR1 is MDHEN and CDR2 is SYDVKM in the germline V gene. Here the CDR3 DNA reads TGTGCCACAACAGGGACCGAAAAGACCCAGTACTTC. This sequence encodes CATTGTEKTQYF. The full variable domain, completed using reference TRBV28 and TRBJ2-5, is DVKVTQSSRYLVKRTGEKVFLECVQDMDHENMFWYRQDPGLGLRLIYFSYDVKMKEKGDIPEGYSVSREKKERFSLILESASTNQTSMYLCATTGTEKTQYFGPGTRLLVL.

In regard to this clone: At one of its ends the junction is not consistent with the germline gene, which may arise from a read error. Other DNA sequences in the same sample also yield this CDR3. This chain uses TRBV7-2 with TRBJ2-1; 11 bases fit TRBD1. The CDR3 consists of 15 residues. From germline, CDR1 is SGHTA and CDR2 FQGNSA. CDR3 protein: CASSSWTGGFNEQFF. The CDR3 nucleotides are TGCGCCAGCAGCTCCTGGACAGGGGGCTTCAATGAGCAGTTCTTC. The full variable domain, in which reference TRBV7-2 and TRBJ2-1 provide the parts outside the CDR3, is GAGVSQSPSNKVTEKGKDVELRCDPISGHTALYWYRQSLGQGLEFLIYFQGNSAPDKSGLPSDRFSAERTGGSVSTLTIQRTQQEDSAVYLCASSSWTGGFNEQFFGPGTRLTVL.

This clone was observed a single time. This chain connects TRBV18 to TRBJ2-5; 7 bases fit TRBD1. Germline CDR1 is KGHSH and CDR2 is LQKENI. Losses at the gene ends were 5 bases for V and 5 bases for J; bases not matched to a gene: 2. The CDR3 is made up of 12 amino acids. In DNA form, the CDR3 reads TGTGCCAGCTCATCGGACAGGGAGACCCAGTACTTC. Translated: CASSSDRETQYF.

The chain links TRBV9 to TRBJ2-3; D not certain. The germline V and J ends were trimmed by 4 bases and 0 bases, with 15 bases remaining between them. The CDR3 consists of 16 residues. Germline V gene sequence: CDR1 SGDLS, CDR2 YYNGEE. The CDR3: CASSTRIKGSTDTQYF. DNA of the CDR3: TGTGCCAGCAGCACCCGGATTAAAGGTAGCACAGATACGCAGTATTTT.

The CDR3 protein is CASSRQGQGVGYGYTF. In DNA, the CDR3 is TGCGCCAGCAGCCGCCAGGGACAGGGGGTTGGCTATGGCTACACCTTC. This chain joins TRBV4-3 and TRBJ1-2; 11 bases match TRBD1. V dropped 4 bases and J dropped 4; count of bases not matched to a gene: 8. The CDR3 loop spans 16 amino acids. Germline CDR1 and CDR2: LGHNA and YSLEER.

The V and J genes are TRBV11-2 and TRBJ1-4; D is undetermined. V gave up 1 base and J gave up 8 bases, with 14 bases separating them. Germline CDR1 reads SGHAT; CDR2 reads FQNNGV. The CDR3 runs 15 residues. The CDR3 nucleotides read TGTGCCAGCAGCTTAGCTAAGGGTGTAAAGGAAAAACTGTTTTTT. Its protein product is CASSLAKGVKEKLFF.

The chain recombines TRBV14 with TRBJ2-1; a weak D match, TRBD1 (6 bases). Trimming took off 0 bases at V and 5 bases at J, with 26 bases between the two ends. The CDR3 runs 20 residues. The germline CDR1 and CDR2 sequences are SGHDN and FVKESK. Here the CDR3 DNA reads TGTGCCAGCAGCCAAGATGAAATTTTAACAGGGCATAACCTGAACAATGAGCAGTTCTTC. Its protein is CASSQDEILTGHNLNNEQFF.

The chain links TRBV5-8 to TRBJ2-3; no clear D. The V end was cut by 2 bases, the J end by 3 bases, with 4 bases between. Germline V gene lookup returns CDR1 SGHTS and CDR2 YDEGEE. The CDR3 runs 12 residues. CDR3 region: CASSFGTDTQYF. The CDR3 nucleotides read TGTGCCAGCAGCTTCGGGACAGATACGCAGTATTTT.

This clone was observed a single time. Here the CDR3 reads CASSFLAGPLGEAFF. CDR3 DNA: TGTGCCAGCAGCTTCCTGGCGGGACCCCTGGGTGAAGCTTTCTTT. The genes are TRBV13 and TRBJ1-1, with D tentatively TRBD1 (5 bases). Germline V lookup: CDR1 PRHDT, CDR2 FYEKMQ (reference sequence). Trimming took 3 bases from V and 7 from J, leaving 18 bases between them. The CDR3 loop spans 15 amino acids.

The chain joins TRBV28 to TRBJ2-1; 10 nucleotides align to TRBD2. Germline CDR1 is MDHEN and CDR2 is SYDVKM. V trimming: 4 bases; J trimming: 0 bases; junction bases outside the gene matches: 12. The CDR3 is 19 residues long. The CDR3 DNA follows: TGTGCCAGCAGTTCTCCTCACACTAGCGGGGTTTCCTCCTACAATGAGCAGTTCTTC. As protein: CASSSPHTSGVSSYNEQFF.

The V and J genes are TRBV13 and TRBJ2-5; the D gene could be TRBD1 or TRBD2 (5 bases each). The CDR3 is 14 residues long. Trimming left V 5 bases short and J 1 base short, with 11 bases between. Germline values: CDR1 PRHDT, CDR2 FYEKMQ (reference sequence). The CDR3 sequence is CASSPWGTQETQYF. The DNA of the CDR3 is TGTGCCAGCAGCCCCTGGGGGACCCAAGAGACCCAGTACTTC.

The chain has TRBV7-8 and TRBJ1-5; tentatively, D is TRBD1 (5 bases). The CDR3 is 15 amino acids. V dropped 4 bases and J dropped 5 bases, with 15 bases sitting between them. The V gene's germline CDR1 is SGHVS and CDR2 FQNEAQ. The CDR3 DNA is TGTGCCAGCAGCTCCCCAGGGATTTCTTATCAGCCCCAGCATTTT. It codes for CASSSPGISYQPQHF.

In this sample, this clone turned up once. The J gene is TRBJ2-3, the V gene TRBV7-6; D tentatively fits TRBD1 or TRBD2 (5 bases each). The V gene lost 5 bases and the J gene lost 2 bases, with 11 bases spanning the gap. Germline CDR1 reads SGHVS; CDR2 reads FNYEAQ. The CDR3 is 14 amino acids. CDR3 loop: CASSRGPYTDTQYF. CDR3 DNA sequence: TGTGCCAGCAGCCGGGGCCCTTACACAGATACGCAGTATTTT. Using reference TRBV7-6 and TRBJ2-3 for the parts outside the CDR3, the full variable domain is GAGVSQSPRYKVTKRGQDVALRCDPISGHVSLYWYRQALGQGPEFLTYFNYEAQQDKSGLPNDRFSAERPEGSISTLTIQRTEQRDSAMYRCASSRGPYTDTQYFGPGTRLTVL.

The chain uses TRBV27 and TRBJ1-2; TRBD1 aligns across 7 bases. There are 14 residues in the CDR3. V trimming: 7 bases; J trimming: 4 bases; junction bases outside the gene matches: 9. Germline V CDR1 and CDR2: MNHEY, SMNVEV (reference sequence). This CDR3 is CASNPAGTVYGYTF. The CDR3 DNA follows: TGTGCCAGCAATCCCGCCGGGACAGTCTATGGCTACACCTTC.

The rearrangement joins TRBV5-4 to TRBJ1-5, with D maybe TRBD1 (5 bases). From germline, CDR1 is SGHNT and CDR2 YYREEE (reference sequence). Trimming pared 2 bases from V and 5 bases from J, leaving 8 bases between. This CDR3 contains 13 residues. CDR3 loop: CASSFWGDQPQHF. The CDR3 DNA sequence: TGTGCCAGCAGCTTCTGGGGGGATCAGCCCCAGCATTTT. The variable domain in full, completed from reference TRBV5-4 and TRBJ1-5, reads ETGVTQSPTHLIKTRGQQVTLRCSSQSGHNTVSWYQQALGQGPQFIFQYYREEENGRGNFPPRFSGLQFPNYSSELNVNALELDDSALYLCASSFWGDQPQHFGDGTRLSIL.

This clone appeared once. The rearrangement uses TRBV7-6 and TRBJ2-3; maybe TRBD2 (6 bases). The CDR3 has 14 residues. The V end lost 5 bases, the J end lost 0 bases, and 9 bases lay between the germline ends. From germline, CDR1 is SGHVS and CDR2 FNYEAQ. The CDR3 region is CASSTGTSTDTQYF. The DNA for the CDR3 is TGTGCCAGCAGCACCGGGACTAGCACAGATACGCAGTATTTT.

Here the CDR3 reads CASSASRDREDGSGNTIYF. As DNA, the CDR3 is TGTGCCAGCAGTGCGTCCCGGGACAGGGAGGACGGCTCTGGAAACACCATATATTTT. The rearrangement uses TRBV27 and TRBJ1-3; the match to TRBD1 covers 9 bases. CDR3 length equals 19 residues. Germline CDR1 reads MNHEY; CDR2 reads SMNVEV (reference sequence). V dropped 5 bases and J dropped 0; count of bases not matched to a gene: 14.

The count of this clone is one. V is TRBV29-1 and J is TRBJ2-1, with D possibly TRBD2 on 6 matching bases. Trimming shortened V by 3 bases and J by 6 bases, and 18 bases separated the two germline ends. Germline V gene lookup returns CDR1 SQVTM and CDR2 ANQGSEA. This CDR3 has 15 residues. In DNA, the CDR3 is TGCAGCGTTGATTTGAGTGGGACTTTATTCAATGAGCAGTTCTTC. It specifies CSVDLSGTLFNEQFF.

CDR3 sequence reads: CASSDPDRVGTEAFF. DNA for the CDR3: TGTGCCAGCAGTGATCCCGACAGGGTGGGCACTGAAGCTTTCTTT. This rearrangement joins TRBV2 to TRBJ1-1, with 7 bases lining up with TRBD1. V shed 3 bases, J shed 4 bases, and the junction held 8 bases outside the gene matches. Germline values: CDR1 SNHLY, CDR2 FYNNEI. CDR3 length equals 15 residues.

The CDR3 DNA follows: TGTGCCAGCAGCTTATTAAGCGGGCAGTTGAACACTGAAGCTTTCTTT. Translated, it gives CASSLLSGQLNTEAFF. This chain links TRBV7-8 with TRBJ1-1; D call uncertain. The CDR3 extends over 16 amino acids. The ends were cut back, 2 bases at V and 0 bases at J, with 13 bases in the middle. Germline V CDR1 and CDR2: SGHVS, FQNEAQ.

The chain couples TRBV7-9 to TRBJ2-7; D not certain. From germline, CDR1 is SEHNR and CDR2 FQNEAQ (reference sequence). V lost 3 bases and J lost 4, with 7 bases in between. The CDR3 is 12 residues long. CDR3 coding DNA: TGTGCCAGCAGCTTCTTGGGTTACGAGCAGTACTTC. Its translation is CASSFLGYEQYF.

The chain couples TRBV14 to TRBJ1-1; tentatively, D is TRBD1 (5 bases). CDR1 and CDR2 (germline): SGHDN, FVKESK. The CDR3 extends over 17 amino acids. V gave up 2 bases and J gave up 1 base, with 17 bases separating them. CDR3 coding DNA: TGTGCCAGCAGCCAATCCGGGACCCCGTTTTGGAACACTGAAGCTTTCTTT. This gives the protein CASSQSGTPFWNTEAFF.

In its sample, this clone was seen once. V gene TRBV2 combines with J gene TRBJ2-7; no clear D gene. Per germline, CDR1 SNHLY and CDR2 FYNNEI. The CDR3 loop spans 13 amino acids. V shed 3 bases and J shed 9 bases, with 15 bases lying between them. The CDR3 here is CASSELPGLGQYF. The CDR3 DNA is TGTGCCAGCAGTGAGTTGCCCGGCCTAGGGCAGTACTTC.

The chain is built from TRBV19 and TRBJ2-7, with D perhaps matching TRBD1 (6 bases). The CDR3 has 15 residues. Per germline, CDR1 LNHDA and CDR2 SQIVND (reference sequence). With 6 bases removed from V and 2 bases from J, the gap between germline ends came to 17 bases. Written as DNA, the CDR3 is TGTGCCAGTAGATTTTCCGGGGACACCGCCTACGAGCAGTACTTC. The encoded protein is CASRFSGDTAYEQYF.

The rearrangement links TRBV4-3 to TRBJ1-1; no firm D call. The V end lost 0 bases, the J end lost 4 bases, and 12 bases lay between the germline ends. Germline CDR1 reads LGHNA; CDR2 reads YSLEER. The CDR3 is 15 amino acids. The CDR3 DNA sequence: TGCGCCAGCAGCCAAGATGGGAGTGGTTTCACTGAAGCTTTCTTT. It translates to CASSQDGSGFTEAFF.

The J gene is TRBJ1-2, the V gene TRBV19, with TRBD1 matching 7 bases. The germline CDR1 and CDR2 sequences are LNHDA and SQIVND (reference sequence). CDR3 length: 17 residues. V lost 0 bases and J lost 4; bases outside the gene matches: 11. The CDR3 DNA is TGTGCCAGTAGTATAGATGATGCAGGGGGGCAAGTCTATGGCTACACCTTC. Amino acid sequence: CASSIDDAGGQVYGYTF.

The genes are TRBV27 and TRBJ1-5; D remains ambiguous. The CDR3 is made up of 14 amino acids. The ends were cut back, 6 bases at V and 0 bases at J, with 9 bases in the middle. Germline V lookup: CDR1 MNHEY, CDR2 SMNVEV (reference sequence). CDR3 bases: TGTGCCAGCAGAGGAGTGAATAGCAATCAGCCCCAGCATTTT. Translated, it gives CASRGVNSNQPQHF.

The CDR3: CASSPLGQHEAFF. CDR3 bases: TGTGCCAGCAGTCCACTGGGGCAACACGAAGCTTTCTTT. This rearrangement joins TRBV7-9 to TRBJ1-1, with D maybe TRBD1 (5 bases). Germline values: CDR1 SEHNR, CDR2 FQNEAQ (reference sequence). CDR3 size: 13 residues. Trimming stripped 6 bases from V and 8 bases from J, with 16 bases between.